These 2 T cell receptor beta chains were sequenced from one sample in a study of blood T cells in healthy people across ages. Primers used in a second PCR of about 6 to 11 cycles were a sample-barcoded 5' primer and a J-beta primer mix. Via MiXCR, TCRdb re-called the 5' RACE reads, giving one row per CDR3 protein. The sample records under 2 million distinct CDR3 sequences, 30% to 35% being singletons. The material sequenced was blood. These receptors all stem from a woman under 40 in good health.

This clonotype was found a few times. The chain couples TRBV20-1 to TRBJ1-5, with D possibly matching TRBD1 (5 bases). Looked up from germline, CDR1 is DFQATT and CDR2 is SNEGSKA (reference sequence). The V and J ends lost 3 bases and 2 bases respectively, with 8 bases between them. The CDR3 covers 13 residues. CDR3 nucleotides: TGCAGTGCTAGTGGAGGGGGCAATCAGCCCCAGCATTTT. Translation: CSASGGGNQPQHF.

This sequence joins TRBV7-3 and TRBJ2-1; 12 bases map to TRBD2. Germline V gene lookup returns CDR1 SGHTA and CDR2 FQGTGA. Germline trimming cut 2 bases from V and 5 bases from J; bases unmatched to any gene: 16. The CDR3 sequence is 20 residues long. CDR3: CASSLYAQKLAGGPHNEQFF. The CDR3 DNA follows: TGTGCCAGCAGCTTATACGCGCAGAAGCTAGCGGGAGGGCCGCACAATGAGCAGTTCTTC.